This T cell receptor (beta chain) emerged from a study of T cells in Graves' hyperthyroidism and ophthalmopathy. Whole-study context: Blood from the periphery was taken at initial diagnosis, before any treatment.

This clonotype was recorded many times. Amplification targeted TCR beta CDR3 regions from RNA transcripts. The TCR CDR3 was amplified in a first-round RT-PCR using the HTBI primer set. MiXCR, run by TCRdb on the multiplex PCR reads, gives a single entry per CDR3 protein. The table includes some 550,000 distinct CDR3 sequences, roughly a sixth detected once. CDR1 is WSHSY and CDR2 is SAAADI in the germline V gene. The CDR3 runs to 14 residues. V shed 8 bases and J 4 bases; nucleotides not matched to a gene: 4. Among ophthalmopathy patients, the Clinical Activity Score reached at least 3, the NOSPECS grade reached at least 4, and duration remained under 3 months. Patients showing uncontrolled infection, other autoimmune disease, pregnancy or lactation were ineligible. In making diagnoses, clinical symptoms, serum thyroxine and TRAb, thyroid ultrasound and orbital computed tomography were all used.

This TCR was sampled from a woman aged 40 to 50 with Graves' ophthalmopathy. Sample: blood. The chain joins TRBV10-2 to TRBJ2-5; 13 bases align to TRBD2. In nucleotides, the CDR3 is TGCGCCAGCGGACTAGCGGGAGATGCAGAGACCCAGTACTTC. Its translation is CASGLAGDAETQYF.